The clone carrying this T cell receptor beta chain was observed a few times. What it recognizes is unknown. Looked up from germline, CDR1 is MNHNS and CDR2 is SASEGT. The ends were cut back, 2 bases at V and 8 bases at J, with 15 bases in the middle. The CDR3 totals 14 residues. This entry belongs to a study of shared clonotypes between healthy human individuals. Replicate PCRs run on sorted subsets employed around 200 ng DNA, 30,000 to 35,000 T cell genomes. In the original analysis: Junction-only sequences without quality scores came from ImmunoSEQ, so filtering differed. TCRdb keeps only in-frame clones here, not all; method: immunoSEQ multiplex PCR. V and J calls and clone size are copied from that table; D and trimming were computed from the DNA. Counted here are about 1 million clones, under 80% occurring once; the ten biggest clones make up about 1.5%. Findings of the study overall: Compared with clonotypes that all four donors shared, non-shared clonotypes had lower generation probabilities. An effect of sequencing depth on clonotype sharing among donors was expected.

The receptor comes from a young man in good health. Sequencing input: memory CD4+ T cells sorted from blood. This sample's subset: CD45RA-negative fraction. The V gene is TRBV6-1, the J gene TRBJ1-2, with a tentative D call TRBD1 (6 bases). CDR3 protein: CASSENEGGRGYTF. The CDR3 bases are TGTGCCAGCAGTGAAAACGAAGGGGGTAGGGGCTACACCTTC.